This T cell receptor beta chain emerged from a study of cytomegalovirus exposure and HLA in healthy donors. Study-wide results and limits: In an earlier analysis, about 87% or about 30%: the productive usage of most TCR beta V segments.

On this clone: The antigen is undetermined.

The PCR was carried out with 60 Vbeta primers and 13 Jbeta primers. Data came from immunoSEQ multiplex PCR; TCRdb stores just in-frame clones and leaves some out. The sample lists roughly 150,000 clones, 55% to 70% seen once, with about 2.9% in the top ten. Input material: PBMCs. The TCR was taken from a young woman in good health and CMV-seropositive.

CDR3 loop: CASRGAGNQPQHF. The DNA for the CDR3 is TGTGCCAGCAGAGGGGCTGGCAATCAGCCCCAGCATTTT. The rearrangement joins TRBV7-8 to TRBJ1-5; a weak D match, TRBD1 (5 bases). V was shortened by 6 bases and J by 2 bases, with 8 bases between the two germline ends. The V gene's germline CDR1 is SGHVS and CDR2 FQNEAQ. The CDR3 is made up of 13 amino acids.